The entry that follows covers one T cell receptor beta chain sequence. The antigen is not known. This table comes from immunoSEQ multiplex PCR, and its TCRdb copy is limited to in-frame clones, with some not included. Altogether fewer than 9,500 clones are present, 74% being singletons, with the ten largest covering approximately 33%. Intraepithelial lymphocytes and lamina propria lymphocytes were released through processing of graft tissue. The data belong to a study of graft-versus-host responses after intestinal transplantation. Study conclusions and caveats: There were GvH clones found in recipient marrow, and some of them appeared first in ileum or blood.

Germline V CDR1 and CDR2: SGHTA, FQGTGA. V dropped 5 bases and J dropped 4 bases, with 17 bases sitting between them. This CDR3 region has 15 residues. The rearrangement links TRBV7-3 to TRBJ2-5; tentatively, D is TRBD1 or TRBD2 (7 bases each). Sequences were derived from ileum tissue, sampled nearly 500 days after intestinal transplant. The receptor's source is a human patient who received an intestinal transplant, so some T cells may come from the graft donor. CDR3 bases: TGTGCCAGCAGCCGAGGGGGGGCAGGGGGAGAGACCCAGTACTTC. Its protein is CASSRGGAGGETQYF.